The 7 T cell receptor beta chains reported below all come from one sample, sequenced in a study of regulatory T cells in long-lasting Graves disease. Time point: newly diagnosed GD, antithyroid drugs for less than 3 months. RNA from PBMCs was the source of the TCR library. Both iRepertoire HTBI primers and Arm-PCR of CDR3 regions were used to build the TCR beta libraries. Each CDR3 protein is one row after TCRdb ran MiXCR on the multiplex PCR reads. There are 560,000 or so distinct CDR3 sequences in the sample; roughly a sixth occur only once, and 12% lies in the top ten. These data also formed part of another study, on T cells in Graves' hyperthyroidism and ophthalmopathy.

This specimen consisted of peripheral blood mononuclear cells (PBMCs), obtained at new diagnosis, from a patient treated with antithyroid drugs. These receptor sequences come from a man aged 18 to 30 with Graves disease.

This chain links TRBV20-1 with TRBJ2-7, with 11 bases matching TRBD2. This CDR3 is built from 16 residues. V was pared by 6 bases and J by 0 bases, with 10 bases of the junction left unmatched. Germline values: CDR1 DFQATT, CDR2 SNEGSKA (reference sequence). CDR3: CSAQRTSGPSSYEQYF. The DNA for the CDR3 is TGCAGTGCACAAAGGACTAGCGGGCCGAGCTCCTACGAGCAGTACTTC.

This clonotype was picked up many times. V and J are TRBV29-1 and TRBJ2-6, with 9 bases fitting TRBD2. V shed 3 bases, J shed 1 base, and the junction held 7 bases outside the gene matches. This CDR3 region has 17 residues. Germline V lookup: CDR1 SQVTM, CDR2 ANQGSEA. The CDR3 sequence: CSVEMLAGDSGANVLTF. Here the CDR3 DNA reads TGCAGCGTTGAGATGTTAGCGGGGGATTCTGGGGCCAACGTCCTGACTTTC.

The chain recombines TRBV10-3 with TRBJ2-7; 9 nucleotides line up with TRBD1. The CDR3 is 15 amino acids. The germline gives CDR1 ENHRY, CDR2 SYGVKD. V was clipped by 0 bases and J by 5 bases; unmatched bases: 5. The CDR3 DNA sequence: TGTGCCATCAGTGAGTCGGACAGGGGAGAAGACGAGCAGTACTTC. Protein: CAISESDRGEDEQYF.

This clonotype has ten or more counts. The gene calls are TRBV30 and TRBJ1-1, with unresolved D. Germline CDR1 reads GTSNPN; CDR2 reads SVGIG (reference sequence). V was trimmed by 1 base and J by 0 bases, leaving 3 bases between them. The CDR3 runs 12 residues. CDR3 in DNA: TGTGCCTGGAGTGGGATGAACACTGAAGCTTTCTTT. Translating gives CAWSGMNTEAFF.

This clonotype has ten or more counts. The chain carries TRBV28 and TRBJ1-3; 9 bases match TRBD1. Trimming cost V 2 bases and J 0 bases; bases outside gene matches: 2. Germline lookup yields CDR1 MDHEN and CDR2 SYDVKM. CDR3 length: 16 amino acids. CDR3 region: CASSLGQGISGNTIYF. As DNA, the CDR3 is TGTGCCAGCAGTTTAGGACAGGGGATCTCTGGAAACACCATATATTTT. Full variable domain (missing parts from reference TRBV28 and TRBJ1-3): DVKVTQSSRYLVKRTGEKVFLECVQDMDHENMFWYRQDPGLGLRLIYFSYDVKMKEKGDIPEGYSVSREKKERFSLILESASTNQTSMYLCASSLGQGISGNTIYFGEGSWLTVV.

A few counts support this clonotype. This sequence joins TRBV20-1 and TRBJ1-4; 7 positions match TRBD1. Germline V gene lookup returns CDR1 DFQATT and CDR2 SNEGSKA (reference sequence). V shed 4 bases and J 1 base; nucleotides not matched to a gene: 3. The CDR3 contains 14 residues. In nucleotides, the CDR3 is TGCAGTGCTAAGGCAGGGGGAACTAATGAAAAACTGTTTTTT. It encodes CSAKAGGTNEKLFF.

This sequence joins TRBV28 and TRBJ2-7, with D possibly matching TRBD2 (7 bases). Germline V gene data show CDR1 as MDHEN and CDR2 as SYDVKM. This CDR3 is 14 amino acids long. The V and J ends lost 3 bases and 2 bases respectively, with 11 bases between them. In nucleotides, the CDR3 is TGTGCCAGCAGTTTCGGGGGGCGAGCCTACGAGCAGTACTTC. As protein: CASSFGGRAYEQYF.